This paragraph covers one TCR beta chain sequence. Its binding antigen is unknown. No much larger clonotype is one base removed from it; base qualities were not supplied. CD8 naive samples consisted of CD45RO-negative cells that were positively selected for CCR7, yielding a CD45RA+CCR7+ population without TemRA cells. The donors were healthy, HIV-negative adults with no recently reported acute infections or vaccinations. Every donor was a Caucasian adult residing in Nashville, Tennessee, USA. Blood was collected by leukapheresis, and PBMCs were isolated by Ficoll-Histopaque density gradient centrifugation and then cryopreserved in liquid nitrogen vapor phase. Analytical flow cytometry was used to check the purity and quantity of each magnetically sorted T cell population. From each sorted fraction, genomic DNA was isolated and quantified by UV absorbance on a Nanodrop 2000c. V was cut back by 4 bases and J by 5 bases, leaving a gap of 11 bases between them. The CDR3 runs 13 residues from the cysteine to the phenylalanine. The only DNA kept is the CDR3, 39 bases in frame from the first base. The germline V gene sets CDR1 to SGHDN and CDR2 to FVKESK.

TCR CDR3 regions were amplified from genomic DNA by multiplex PCR using the deep immunoSEQ assay. For each cell subset, the extracted genomic DNA was distributed evenly across all wells of several immunoSEQ 96-well plates, and each plate served as one replicate. For sorted subsets, roughly 0.2 ug genomic DNA, equal to about 30,000 T cell genomes, was loaded into each replicate PCR. The purified libraries were quantified using a Qubit 3.0 fluorometer, sized with a Bioanalyzer 2100, and then quantified again using the KAPA Library Quantification kit. Every immunoSEQ 96-well plate was sequenced on a separate single-read 150-cycle Illumina NextSeq 550 flow cell. Processing in the source paper ran as follows. Because only junctional sequences without quality scores were contained in the immunoSEQ output, filtering matching that applied to full-length reads could not be performed. To assign V/J genes and CDR3, sequences were annotated against IMGT germline references using PyIR, a Python wrapper for IgBLAST v1.9. Reads were removed for weak V/J assignments (E-value above 1e-6), missing CDR3, stop codons, out-of-frame junctions, or ambiguous translated residues. A V3J clonotype was defined by an identical inferred V gene, J gene, and CDR3 amino acid sequence. The percentage overlap between two repertoires was calculated by dividing the number of shared unique clonotypes by the size of the smaller repertoire. Repertoire richness was assessed with RTK rarefaction, the Chao1 estimator, and Recon v2.1 estimates of unobserved clonotypes. For all TCRbeta clonotypes obtained by the gDNA method from a few donors, generation probabilities were computed with OLGA. Entries here come from immuneACCESS through TCRdb and include only in-frame sequences with V and J called. Some clones fail to appear in such tables; in the studies checked, an unresolved V gene covers under half of the shortfall, and the cause of the remainder is unknown. The V and J calls and clone size are taken from that table; D and trimming were inferred from the DNA. For this sample the table gives under 850,000 clones, of which 85% to 95% were detected only once. The ten largest make up about 24% of the sample.

The data belong to a study of shared clonotypes between healthy human individuals (dated by TCRdb to the early 2020s). In the study overall: A couple of women and three men aged 18 to 49 years were included in the cohort. Per donor, three plates each were used for CD4 naive and CD4 memory, two for CD8 naive, and one for CD8 memory. To estimate repertoire size and how much clonotypes are shared between individuals, the study performed deep sequencing of blood TCR repertoires from a few healthy adults. To increase sequencing depth and limit assay-specific biases, TCR repertoire library preparation and sequencing were carried out by different laboratories using diverse techniques. Leukapheresis yielded between about 0.94 and 8.9 billion PBMCs per donor.

Study-level results and caveats: Sampling was restricted to blood, and TCR repertoires in tissue are likely to differ from TCR repertoires in blood. Pairwise subsampling indicated that sequencing depth was expected to affect the degree of clonotype sharing among donors. Clonotypes shared by all four sorted-subset donors showed higher generation probabilities than non-shared clonotypes. Even with the large sequencing depth, rarefaction of the sorted-subset datasets indicated that sequencing was incomplete. Naive subsets generally had larger estimated clonotype richness than memory subsets. The genetic and exposure-history diversity represented was limited by the small number of donors. When four donors were compared, the shared fraction of clonotypes was approximately 5% for naive CD4, around 3.6% for naive CD8, 2.3% for memory CD4, and about 0.36% for memory CD8.

Sequenced material: naive CD8+ T cells sorted from blood. The cell subset or site label for this specimen denotes: CD45RA+CCR7+. This receptor was obtained from a man under 40 in good health. Recombination linked TRBV14 to TRBJ1-1; tentative D gene TRBD1, with 5 bases matching. The DNA reads as follows: TGTGCCAGCAGCCTGGGGCTTCGAACTGAAGCTTTCTTT. Translated, it gives CASSLGLRTEAFF.